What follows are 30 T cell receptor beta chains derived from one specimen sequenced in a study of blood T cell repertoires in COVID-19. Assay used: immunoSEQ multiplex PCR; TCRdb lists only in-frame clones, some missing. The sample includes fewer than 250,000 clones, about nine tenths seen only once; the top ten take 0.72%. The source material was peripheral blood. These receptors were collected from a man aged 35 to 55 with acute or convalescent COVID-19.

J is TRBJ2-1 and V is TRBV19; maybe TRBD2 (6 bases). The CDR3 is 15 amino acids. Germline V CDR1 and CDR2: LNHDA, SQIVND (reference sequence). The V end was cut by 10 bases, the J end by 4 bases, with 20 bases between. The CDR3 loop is CATQMTPGGYNEQFF. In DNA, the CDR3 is TGTGCCACCCAAATGACCCCTGGGGGGTACAATGAGCAGTTCTTC.

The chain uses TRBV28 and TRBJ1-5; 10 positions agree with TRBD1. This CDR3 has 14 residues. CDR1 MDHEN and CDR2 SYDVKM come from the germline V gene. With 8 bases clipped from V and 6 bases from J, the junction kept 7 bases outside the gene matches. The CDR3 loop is CASRTGGTGQPQHF. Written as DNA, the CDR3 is TGTGCCAGCCGGACAGGGGGAACAGGTCAGCCCCAGCATTTT. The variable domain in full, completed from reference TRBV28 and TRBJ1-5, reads DVKVTQSSRYLVKRTGEKVFLECVQDMDHENMFWYRQDPGLGLRLIYFSYDVKMKEKGDIPEGYSVSREKKERFSLILESASTNQTSMYLCASRTGGTGQPQHFGDGTRLSIL.

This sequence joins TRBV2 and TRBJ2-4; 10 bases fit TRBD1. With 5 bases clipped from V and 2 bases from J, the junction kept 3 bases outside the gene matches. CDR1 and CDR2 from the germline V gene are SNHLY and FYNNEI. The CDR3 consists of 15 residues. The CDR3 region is CASSPGQGTKNIQYF. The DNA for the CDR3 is TGTGCCAGCAGTCCGGGACAGGGGACCAAAAACATTCAGTACTTC.

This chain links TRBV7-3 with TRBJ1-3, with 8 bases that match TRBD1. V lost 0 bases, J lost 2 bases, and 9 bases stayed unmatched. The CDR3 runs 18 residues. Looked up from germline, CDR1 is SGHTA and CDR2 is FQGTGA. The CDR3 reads CASSLTPQAGGTGNTIYF. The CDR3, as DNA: TGTGCCAGCAGCTTAACGCCCCAGGCAGGGGGCACTGGAAACACCATATATTTT.

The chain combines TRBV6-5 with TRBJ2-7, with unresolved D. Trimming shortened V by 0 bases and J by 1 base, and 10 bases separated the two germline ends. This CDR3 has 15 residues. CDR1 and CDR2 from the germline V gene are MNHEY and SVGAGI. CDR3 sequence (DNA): TGTGCCAGCAGTTACTCGCGCCACGAATCCTACGAGCAGTACTTC. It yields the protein CASSYSRHESYEQYF.

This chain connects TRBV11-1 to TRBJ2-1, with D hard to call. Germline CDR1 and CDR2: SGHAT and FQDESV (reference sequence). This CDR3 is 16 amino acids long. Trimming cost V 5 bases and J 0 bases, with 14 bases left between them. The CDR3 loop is CASSLHSLSSYNEQFF. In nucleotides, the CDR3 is TGTGCCAGCAGCCTACACAGCCTCAGCTCCTACAATGAGCAGTTCTTC.

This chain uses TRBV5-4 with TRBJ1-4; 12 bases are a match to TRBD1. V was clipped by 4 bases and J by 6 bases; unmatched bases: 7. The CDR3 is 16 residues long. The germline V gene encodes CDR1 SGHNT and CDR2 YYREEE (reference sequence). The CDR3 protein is CASSEAGQGAYEKLFF. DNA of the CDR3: TGTGCCAGCAGCGAGGCGGGACAGGGGGCGTATGAAAAACTGTTTTTT.

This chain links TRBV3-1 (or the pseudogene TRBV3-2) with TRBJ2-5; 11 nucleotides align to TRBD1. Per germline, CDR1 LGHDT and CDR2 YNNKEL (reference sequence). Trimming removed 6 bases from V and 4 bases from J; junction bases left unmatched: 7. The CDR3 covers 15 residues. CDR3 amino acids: CASSSGQGVSETQYF. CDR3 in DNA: TGTGCCAGCAGTTCGGGACAGGGGGTTTCAGAGACCCAGTACTTC.

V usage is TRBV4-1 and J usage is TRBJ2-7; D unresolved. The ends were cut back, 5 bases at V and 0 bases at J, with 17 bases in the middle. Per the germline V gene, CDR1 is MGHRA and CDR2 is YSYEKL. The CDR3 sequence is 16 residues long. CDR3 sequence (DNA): TGCGCCAGCAGCTTGGAATATTCAGGCTCCTCCTACGAGCAGTACTTC. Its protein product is CASSLEYSGSSYEQYF.

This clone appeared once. CDR3 in amino acids: CASSPGQGPGYEQYF. CDR3 nucleotide sequence: TGTGCCAGCAGCCCCGGACAGGGGCCCGGGTACGAGCAGTACTTC. The chain joins TRBV7-2 to TRBJ2-7; TRBD1 matches at 9 bases. After removal of 5 bases from V and 4 bases from J, the junction contained 9 bases not matched to a gene. Germline V lookup: CDR1 SGHTA, CDR2 FQGNSA. The CDR3 runs to 15 residues.

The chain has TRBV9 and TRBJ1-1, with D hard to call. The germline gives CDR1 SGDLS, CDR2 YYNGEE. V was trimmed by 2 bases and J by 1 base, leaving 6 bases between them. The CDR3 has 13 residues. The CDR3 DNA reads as TGTGCCAGCAGCGTCCAGGCGAACACTGAAGCTTTCTTT. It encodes CASSVQANTEAFF. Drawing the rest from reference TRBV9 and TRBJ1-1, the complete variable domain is DSGVTQTPKHLITATGQRVTLRCSPRSGDLSVYWYQQSLDQGLQFLIQYYNGEERAKGNILERFSAQQFPDLHSELNLSSLELGDSALYFCASSVQANTEAFFGQGTRLTVV.

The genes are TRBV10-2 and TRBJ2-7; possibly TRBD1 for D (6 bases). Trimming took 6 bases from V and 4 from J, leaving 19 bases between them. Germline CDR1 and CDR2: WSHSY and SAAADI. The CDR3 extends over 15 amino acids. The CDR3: CASRGQNRAWYEQYF. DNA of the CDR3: TGCGCCAGCAGGGGCCAGAACAGGGCGTGGTACGAGCAGTACTTC.

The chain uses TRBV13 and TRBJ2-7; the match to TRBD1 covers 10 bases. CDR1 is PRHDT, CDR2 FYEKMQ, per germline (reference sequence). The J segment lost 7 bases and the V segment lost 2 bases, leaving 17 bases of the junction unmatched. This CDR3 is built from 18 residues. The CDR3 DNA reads TGTGCCAGCAGCTTACTCAGTGTTGGGGACAGGGGATTGGGGGAGCAGTACTTC. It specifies CASSLLSVGDRGLGEQYF.

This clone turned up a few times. For the CDR3, the DNA is TGTGCCAGCAGCCGGACAGGGGACTTTCGGGAGCAGTACTTC. Translation: CASSRTGDFREQYF. This chain links TRBV28 with TRBJ2-7, with 9 positions matching TRBD1. CDR1 MDHEN and CDR2 SYDVKM come from the germline V gene. The CDR3 has 14 residues. Germline trimming cut 6 bases from V and 7 bases from J; bases unmatched to any gene: 10.

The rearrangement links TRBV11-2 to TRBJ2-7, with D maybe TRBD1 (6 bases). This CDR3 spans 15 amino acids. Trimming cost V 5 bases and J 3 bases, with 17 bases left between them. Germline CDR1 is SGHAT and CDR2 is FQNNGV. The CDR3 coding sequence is TGTGCCAGCAGCCAGGTGTGGGGCAGGGGCTACGAGCAGTACTTC. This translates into CASSQVWGRGYEQYF.

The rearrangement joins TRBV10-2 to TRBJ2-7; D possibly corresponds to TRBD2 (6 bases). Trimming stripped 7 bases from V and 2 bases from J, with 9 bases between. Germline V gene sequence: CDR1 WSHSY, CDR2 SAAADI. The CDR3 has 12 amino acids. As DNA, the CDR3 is TGCGCCAGCATGGCGGGAACCTACGAGCAGTACTTC. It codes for CASMAGTYEQYF.

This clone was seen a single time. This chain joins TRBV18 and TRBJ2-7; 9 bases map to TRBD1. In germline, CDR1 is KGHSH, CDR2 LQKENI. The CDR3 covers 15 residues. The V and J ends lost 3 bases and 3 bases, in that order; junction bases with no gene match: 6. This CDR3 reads CASSPNRGQGYEQYF. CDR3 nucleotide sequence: TGTGCCAGCTCACCCAATAGGGGACAGGGCTACGAGCAGTACTTC.

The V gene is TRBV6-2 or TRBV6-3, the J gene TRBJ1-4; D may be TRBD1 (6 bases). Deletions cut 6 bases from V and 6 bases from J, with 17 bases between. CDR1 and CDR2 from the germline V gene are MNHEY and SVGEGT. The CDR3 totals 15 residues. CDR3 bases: TGTGCCAGCAGCCCGATAGGGGGACCGGATGAAAAACTGTTTTTT. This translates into CASSPIGGPDEKLFF.

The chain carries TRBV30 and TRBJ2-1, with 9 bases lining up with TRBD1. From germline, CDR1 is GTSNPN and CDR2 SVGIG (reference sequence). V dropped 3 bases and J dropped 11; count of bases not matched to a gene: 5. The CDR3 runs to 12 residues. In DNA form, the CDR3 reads TGTGCCTGGAGCCTCACAGGGGGCAAGCAGTTCTTC. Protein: CAWSLTGGKQFF. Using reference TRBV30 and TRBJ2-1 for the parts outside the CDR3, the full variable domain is SQTIHQWPATLVQPVGSPLSLECTVEGTSNPNLYWYRQAAGRGLQLLFYSVGIGQISSEVPQNLSASRPQDRQFILSSKKLLLSDSGFYLCAWSLTGGKQFFGPGTRLTVL.

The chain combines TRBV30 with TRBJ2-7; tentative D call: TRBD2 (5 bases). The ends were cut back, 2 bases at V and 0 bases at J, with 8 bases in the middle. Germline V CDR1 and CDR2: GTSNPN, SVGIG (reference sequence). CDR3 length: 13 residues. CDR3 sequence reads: CAWSLGSSYEQYF. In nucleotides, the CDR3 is TGTGCCTGGAGTTTGGGGAGCTCCTACGAGCAGTACTTC.

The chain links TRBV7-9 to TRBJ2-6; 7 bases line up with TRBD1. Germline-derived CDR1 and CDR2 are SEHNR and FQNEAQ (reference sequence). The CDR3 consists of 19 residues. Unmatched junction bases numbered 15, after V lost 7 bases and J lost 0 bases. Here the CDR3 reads CASIQTSGTVDSGANVLTF. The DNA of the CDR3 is TGTGCCAGCATCCAGACTTCCGGGACAGTAGACTCTGGGGCCAACGTCCTGACTTTC.

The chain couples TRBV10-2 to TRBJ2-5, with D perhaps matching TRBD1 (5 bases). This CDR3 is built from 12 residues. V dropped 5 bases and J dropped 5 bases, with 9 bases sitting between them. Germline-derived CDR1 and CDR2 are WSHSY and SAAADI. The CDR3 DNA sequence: TGCGCCAGCAGTTCAGGGTCGGAGACCCAGTACTTC. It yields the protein CASSSGSETQYF.

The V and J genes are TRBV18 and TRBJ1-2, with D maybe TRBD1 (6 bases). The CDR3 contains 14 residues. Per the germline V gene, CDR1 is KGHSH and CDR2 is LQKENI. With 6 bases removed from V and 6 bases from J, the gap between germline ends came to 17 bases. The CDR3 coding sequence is TGTGCCAGCTCCCAGATGGACAGTTCGGATGGCTACACCTTC. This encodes CASSQMDSSDGYTF. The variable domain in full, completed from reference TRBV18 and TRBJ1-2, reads NAGVMQNPRHLVRRRGQEARLRCSPMKGHSHVYWYRQLPEEGLKFMVYLQKENIIDESGMPKERFSAEFPKEGPSILRIQQVVRGDSAAYFCASSQMDSSDGYTFGSGTRLTVV.

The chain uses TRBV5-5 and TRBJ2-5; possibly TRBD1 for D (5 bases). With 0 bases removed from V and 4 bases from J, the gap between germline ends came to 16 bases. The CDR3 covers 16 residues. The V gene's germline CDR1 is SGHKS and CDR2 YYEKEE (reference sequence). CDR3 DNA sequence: TGTGCCAGCAGCTTGGCCAGGCAGGGCTCAGCAGAGACCCAGTACTTC. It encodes CASSLARQGSAETQYF.

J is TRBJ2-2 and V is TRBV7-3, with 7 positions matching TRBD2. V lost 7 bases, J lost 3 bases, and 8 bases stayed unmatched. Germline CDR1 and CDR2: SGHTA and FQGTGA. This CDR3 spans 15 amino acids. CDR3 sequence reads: CASTPRAGYTGELFF. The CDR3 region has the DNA TGTGCCAGCACCCCTAGAGCGGGGTACACCGGGGAGCTGTTTTTT. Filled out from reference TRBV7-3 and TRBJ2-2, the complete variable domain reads GAGVSQTPSNKVTEKGKYVELRCDPISGHTALYWYRQSLGQGPEFLIYFQGTGAADDSGLPNDRFFAVRPEGSVSTLKIQRTERGDSAVYLCASTPRAGYTGELFFGEGSRLTVL.

The CDR3 reads CASSPGGGFSTYNEQFF. The DNA for the CDR3 is TGTGCCAGCAGTCCCGGGGGGGGTTTTTCCACCTACAATGAGCAGTTCTTC. The V call is TRBV27, the J call TRBJ2-1; 8 nucleotides align to TRBD2. This CDR3 contains 17 residues. Germline V gene lookup returns CDR1 MNHEY and CDR2 SMNVEV (reference sequence). V dropped 5 bases and J dropped 2; count of bases not matched to a gene: 11.

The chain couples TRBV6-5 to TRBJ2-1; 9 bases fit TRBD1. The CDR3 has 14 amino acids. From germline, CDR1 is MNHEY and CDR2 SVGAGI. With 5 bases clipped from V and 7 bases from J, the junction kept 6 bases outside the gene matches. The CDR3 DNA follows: TGTGCCAGCAGTCCCGGGACAGGGTGGAATGAGCAGTTCTTC. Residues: CASSPGTGWNEQFF.

The CDR3 here is CASSLEQGGGETQYF. The DNA of the CDR3 is TGTGCCAGCAGTTTAGAACAGGGAGGGGGAGAGACCCAGTACTTC. This chain uses TRBV27 with TRBJ2-5, with D possibly TRBD2 on 7 matching bases. The ends were cut back, 2 bases at V and 4 bases at J, with 14 bases in the middle. CDR3 length equals 15 residues. Germline values: CDR1 MNHEY, CDR2 SMNVEV (reference sequence).

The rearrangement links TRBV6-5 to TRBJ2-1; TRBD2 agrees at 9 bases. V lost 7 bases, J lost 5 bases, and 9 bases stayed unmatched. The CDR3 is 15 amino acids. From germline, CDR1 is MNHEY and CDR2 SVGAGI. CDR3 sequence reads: CASNAGGPPHNEQFF. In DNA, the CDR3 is TGTGCCAGCAATGCGGGAGGGCCCCCTCACAATGAGCAGTTCTTC.

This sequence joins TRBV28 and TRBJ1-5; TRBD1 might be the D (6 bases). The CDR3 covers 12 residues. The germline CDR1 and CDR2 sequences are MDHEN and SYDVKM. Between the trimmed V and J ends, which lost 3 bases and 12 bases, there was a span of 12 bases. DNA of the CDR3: TGTGCCAGCAGTTTTGCAGGGGAGGGCCAGCATTTT. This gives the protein CASSFAGEGQHF.